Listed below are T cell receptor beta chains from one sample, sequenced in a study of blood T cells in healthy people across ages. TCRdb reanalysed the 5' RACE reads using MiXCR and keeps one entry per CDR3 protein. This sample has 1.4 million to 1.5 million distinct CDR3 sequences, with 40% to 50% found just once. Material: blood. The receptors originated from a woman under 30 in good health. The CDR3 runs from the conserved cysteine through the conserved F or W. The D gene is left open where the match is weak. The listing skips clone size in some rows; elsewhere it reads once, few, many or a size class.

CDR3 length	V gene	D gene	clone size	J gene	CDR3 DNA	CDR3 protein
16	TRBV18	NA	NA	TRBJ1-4	TGTGCCAGCTCACCACCTAACGGGATACACGATGAAAAACTGTTTTTT	CASSPPNGIHDEKLFF
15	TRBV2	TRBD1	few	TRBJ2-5	TGTGCCAGCACTCCCGGACAGGCACCGCAAGAGACCCAGTACTTC	CASTPGQAPQETQYF
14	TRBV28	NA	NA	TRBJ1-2	TGTGCCAGCAGTTTAGTGACGACTAACTATGGCTACACCTTC	CASSLVTTNYGYTF
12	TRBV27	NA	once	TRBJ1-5	TGTGCCAGCAGTCGAATTGGGCAGCCCCAGCATTTT	CASSRIGQPQHF
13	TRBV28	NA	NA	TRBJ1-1	TGTGCCAGCAATGAGGGCGATATGACTGAAGCTTTCTTT	CASNEGDMTEAFF
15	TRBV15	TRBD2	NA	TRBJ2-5	TGTGCCACCAGCAGTGGGGGGGTTGGGGGAGAGACCCAGTACTTC	CATSSGGVGGETQYF
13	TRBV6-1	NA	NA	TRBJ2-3	TGTGCCAGCATGTGGATAAACACAGATACGCAGTATTTT	CASMWINTDTQYF
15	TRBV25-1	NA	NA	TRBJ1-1	TGTGCCAGCAGCTGGCGCACAGGGCCGAACACTGAAGCTTTCTTT	CASSWRTGPNTEAFF
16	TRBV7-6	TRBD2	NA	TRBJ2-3	TGTGCCAGCAGCTTAGCGTGGATAGCGGGAGCAGATACGCAGTATTTT	CASSLAWIAGADTQYF
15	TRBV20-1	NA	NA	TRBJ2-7	TGCAGTGCTACTCCCCGGATAGTAAGCTCCTACGAGCAGTACTTC	CSATPRIVSSYEQYF
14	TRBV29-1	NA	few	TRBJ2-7	TGCAGCGTTACTTTCCAGGGACCTATCTACGAGCAGTACTTC	CSVTFQGPIYEQYF
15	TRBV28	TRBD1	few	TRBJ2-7	TGTGCCAGCATCATGACCGGGACAGGGCTCTACGAGCAGTACTTC	CASIMTGTGLYEQYF
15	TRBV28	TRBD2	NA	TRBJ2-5	TGTGCCAGCAGATCTAGCGGGGGCAATCAAGAGACCCAGTACTTC	CASRSSGGNQETQYF
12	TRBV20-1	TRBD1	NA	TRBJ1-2	TGCAGTGCTCGACAGGGCGACTATGGCTACACCTTC	CSARQGDYGYTF
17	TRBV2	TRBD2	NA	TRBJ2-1	TGTGCCAGCAGTGAAATGGGGGAAGGGACTAGCTACAATGAGCAGTTCTTC	CASSEMGEGTSYNEQFF
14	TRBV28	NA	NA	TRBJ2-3	TGTGCCAGCAGTTCCTGGACTTCGACAGATACGCAGTATTTT	CASSSWTSTDTQYF
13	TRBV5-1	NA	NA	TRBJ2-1	TGCGCCAGCAGCTTGGGTGGGAGAAATGAGCAGTTCTTC	CASSLGGRNEQFF
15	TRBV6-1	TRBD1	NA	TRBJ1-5	TGTGCCGGCGGACAGGGGGCGCGGAGCAATCAGCCCCAGCATTTT	CAGGQGARSNQPQHF
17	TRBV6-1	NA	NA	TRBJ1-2	TGTGCCAGCAGTGAAGCGAAATTGGCAGGAGCTAACTATGGCTACACCTTC	CASSEAKLAGANYGYTF
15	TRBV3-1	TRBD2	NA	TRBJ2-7	TGTGCCAGCAGCCAAGGGATCGGGGAGGGTTACGAGCAGTACTTC	CASSQGIGEGYEQYF
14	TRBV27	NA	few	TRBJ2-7	TGTGCCAGCAGTTTATCCCGAGGGCTCAACGAGCAGTACTTC	CASSLSRGLNEQYF
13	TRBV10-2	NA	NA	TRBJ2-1	TGCGCCAGCAGTGATCCGGGTCGGAATGAGCAGTTCTTC	CASSDPGRNEQFF
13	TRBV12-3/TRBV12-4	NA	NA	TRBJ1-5	TGTGCCAACCAAGGGACCGACGATCAGCCCCAGCATTTT	CANQGTDDQPQHF
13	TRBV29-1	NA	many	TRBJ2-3	TGCAGCGTTGACGGGGGCCTGCAAGATACGCAGTATTTT	CSVDGGLQDTQYF
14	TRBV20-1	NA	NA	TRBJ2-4	TGCAGTGCTAGTTTTTTGACTAGTCGCAGCATTCAGTACTTC	CSASFLTSRSIQYF
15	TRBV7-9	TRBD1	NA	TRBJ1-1	TGTGCCAGCAGCCACGGGGACAGGGTGAACACTGAAGCTTTCTTT	CASSHGDRVNTEAFF
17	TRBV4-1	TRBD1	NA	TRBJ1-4	TGCGCCAGCAGCCAAGCGGGGACAGGGGGCGCGAATTGGTTACCGTTTTTT	CASSQAGTGGANWLPFF
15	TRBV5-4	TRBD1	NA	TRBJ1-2	TGTGCCAGCACCCCGACAGGGCTCCCTGGCTATGGCTACACCTTC	CASTPTGLPGYGYTF
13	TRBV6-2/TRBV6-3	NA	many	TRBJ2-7	TGTGCCAGCAGAGGGGTAGCCTACAATGAGCAGTACTTC	CASRGVAYNEQYF
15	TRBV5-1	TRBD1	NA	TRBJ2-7	TGCGCCAGCAGCACCCCGGGACAGGGCTTCGTCGAGCAGTACTTC	CASSTPGQGFVEQYF
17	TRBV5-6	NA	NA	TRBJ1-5	TGTGCCAGCAGCTTGAAAATCGGGGTCTCGGGATCTCAGCCCCAGCATTTT	CASSLKIGVSGSQPQHF
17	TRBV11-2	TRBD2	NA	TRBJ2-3	TGTGCCAGCAGCTTAGATCCGCTAGCGGGAGGAGATGATACGCAGTATTTT	CASSLDPLAGGDDTQYF
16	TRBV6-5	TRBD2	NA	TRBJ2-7	TGTGCCAGCACACGTCTAGCGGGGGAGTCCTACAATGAGCAGTACTTC	CASTRLAGESYNEQYF
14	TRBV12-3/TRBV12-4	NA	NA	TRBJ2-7	TGTGCCAGCACCGACGATGGTGGCTCCTACGAGCAGTACTTC	CASTDDGGSYEQYF
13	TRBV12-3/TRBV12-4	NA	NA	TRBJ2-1	TGTGCCAGCAGTGTGGGAAAATACAATGAGCAGTTCTTC	CASSVGKYNEQFF
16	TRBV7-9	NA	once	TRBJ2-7	TGTGCCAGCAGCTTAGGGATCGGCAGGGATACATACGAGCAGTACTTC	CASSLGIGRDTYEQYF
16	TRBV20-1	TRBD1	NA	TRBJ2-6	TGCAGTGCTGGCAGAAACAGGGGCTCTGGGGCCAACGTCCTGACTTTC	CSAGRNRGSGANVLTF
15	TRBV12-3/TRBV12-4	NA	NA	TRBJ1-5	TGTGCCAGCAGTAATACCGGCTATAGCGATCAGCCCCAGCATTTT	CASSNTGYSDQPQHF
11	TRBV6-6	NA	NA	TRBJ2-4	TGTGCCAGCAGACACGCAGGGGAGCAGTACTTC	CASRHAGEQYF
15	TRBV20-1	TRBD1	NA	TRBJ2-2	TGCAGTGCTAGAGACCCCCGACAGGGCCCCGGGGAGCTGTTTTTT	CSARDPRQGPGELFF
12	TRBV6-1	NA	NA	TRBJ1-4	TGTGCCAGCAGGACCCTTGGACAGAATCTGTTTTTT	CASRTLGQNLFF
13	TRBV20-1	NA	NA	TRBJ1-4	TGCAGTGCTAGTCGGGCAACTAATGAAAAACTGTTTTTT	CSASRATNEKLFF
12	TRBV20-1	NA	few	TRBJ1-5	TGCAGTGCTCTATATAGCAATCAGCCCCAGCATTTT	CSALYSNQPQHF